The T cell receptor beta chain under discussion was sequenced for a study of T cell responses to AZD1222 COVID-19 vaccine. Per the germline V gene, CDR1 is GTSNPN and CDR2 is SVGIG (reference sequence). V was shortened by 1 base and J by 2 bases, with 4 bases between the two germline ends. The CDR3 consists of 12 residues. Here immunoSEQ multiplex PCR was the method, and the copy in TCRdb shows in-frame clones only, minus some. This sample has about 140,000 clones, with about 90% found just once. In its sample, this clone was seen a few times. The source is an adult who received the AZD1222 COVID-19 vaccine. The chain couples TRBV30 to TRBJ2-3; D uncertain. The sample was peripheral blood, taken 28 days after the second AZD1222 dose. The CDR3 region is CAWSATTDTQYF. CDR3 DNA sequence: TGTGCCTGGAGTGCAACCACAGATACGCAGTATTTT. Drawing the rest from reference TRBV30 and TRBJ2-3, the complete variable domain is SQTIHQWPATLVQPVGSPLSLECTVEGTSNPNLYWYRQAAGRGLQLLFYSVGIGQISSEVPQNLSASRPQDRQFILSSKKLLLSDSGFYLCAWSATTDTQYFGPGTRLTVL.